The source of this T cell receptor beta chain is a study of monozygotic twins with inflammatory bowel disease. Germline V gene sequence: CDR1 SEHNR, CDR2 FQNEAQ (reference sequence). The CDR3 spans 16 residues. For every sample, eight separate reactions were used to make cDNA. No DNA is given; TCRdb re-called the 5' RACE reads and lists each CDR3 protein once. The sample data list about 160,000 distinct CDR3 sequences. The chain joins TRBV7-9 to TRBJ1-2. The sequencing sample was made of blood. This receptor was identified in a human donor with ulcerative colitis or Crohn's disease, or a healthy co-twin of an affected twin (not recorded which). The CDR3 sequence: CASSLEDSGPRYGYTF.